This T cell receptor (beta chain) came from a study of T cells after yellow fever vaccination. One entry per CDR3 protein results from TCRdb running MiXCR on the 5' RACE reads. Among 250,000 to 400,000 distinct CDR3 sequences listed, about 4.5% were seen once. This CDR3 is built from 14 residues. Trimming removed 3 bases from V and 4 bases from J, with 11 bases in between. Germline V gives CDR1 SGHNT, CDR2 YENEEA. This clonotype has a handful of counts. The sequences come from PBMCs, collected 15 days after the yellow fever booster vaccination. This chain links TRBV11-3 with TRBJ2-3, with D possibly TRBD2 on 6 matching bases. This TCR derives from a man aged 18 to 30 who received the YFV17D yellow fever vaccine. CDR3 in DNA: TGTGCCAGCAGCTTGGGCGGGGTGGCAGATACGCAGTATTTT. Protein: CASSLGGVADTQYF.